These 3 T cell receptor beta chains were all obtained from the same sample, sequenced in a study of patients and donors after allogeneic stem cell transplantation. TCRdb analysed the RT-PCR reads with MiXCR anew, one entry per CDR3 protein. The data contain around 150,000 distinct CDR3 sequences, about 36% of them seen just once; the ten biggest clones take up 40% to 55%. Sequencing used blood, either unsorted or a sorted T cell fraction (not recorded which). All receptors come from a human donor who was either an allogeneic HSCT recipient or a stem cell or donor lymphocyte infusion donor (not recorded which). It is not recorded whose cells these are; they may come from a transplant donor.

This chain links TRBV12-3 or TRBV12-4 with TRBJ1-2; D possibly corresponds to TRBD1 (6 bases). The V gene lost 2 bases and the J gene lost 3 bases, with 19 bases spanning the gap. The CDR3 is made up of 17 amino acids. As DNA, the CDR3 is TGTGCCAGCAGTTTAAGTGTCTGGGGGCGAAGTGACTATGGCTACACCTTC. Amino acids: CASSLSVWGRSDYGYTF.

This chain uses TRBV4-2 with TRBJ1-1; D unresolved. Trimming removed 1 base at V and 2 bases at J, with 14 bases between. The CDR3 extends over 16 amino acids. CDR1 is LGHNA and CDR2 is YNFKEQ in the germline V gene. CDR3 in DNA: TGTGCCAGCAGCCAAGCCCCCTCCGGGGTAAACACTGAAGCTTTCTTT. Amino acids: CASSQAPSGVNTEAFF.

The chain carries TRBV5-1 and TRBJ1-6; D possibly corresponds to TRBD1 (5 bases). Trimming removed 0 bases at V and 8 bases at J, with 12 bases between. CDR1 is SGHRS and CDR2 is YFSETQ in the germline V gene. The length of the CDR3 is 15 residues. The CDR3 is CASSLEGRVYSPLHF. The DNA for the CDR3 is TGCGCCAGCAGCTTGGAGGGCAGGGTATATTCACCCCTCCACTTT.